This T cell receptor (beta chain) derives from a study of early T cells in non-severe SARS-CoV-2 infection. Germline lookup yields CDR1 DFQATT and CDR2 SNEGSKA (reference sequence). V lost 4 bases to trimming and J lost 5 bases; unmatched junction nucleotides: 7. This CDR3 comprises 14 residues. TCRdb recomputed calls from the 5' RACE reads with MiXCR, one row per CDR3 protein. Among some 20,000 distinct CDR3 sequences listed, 5% were seen once. This clonotype has ten or more counts. V is TRBV20-1 and J is TRBJ2-1, with TRBD2 matching over 8 bases. This sequence was found in an adult who was a healthcare worker with PCR-confirmed SARS-CoV-2 infection or an uninfected control (not recorded which). Source material: whole blood. CDR3 residues: CSANPGGPDNEQFF. The CDR3 DNA reads as TGCAGTGCTAACCCGGGAGGGCCGGACAATGAGCAGTTCTTC.